These T cell receptor beta chains were read from a single sample in a study of lymphopenia after photon versus proton radiotherapy. Clones were sequenced by immunoSEQ multiplex PCR, and TCRdb holds only the in-frame ones, with some missing. The sample lists 15,000 to 20,000 clones, 70% to 85% occurring once. Sequencing used peripheral blood, obtained from a patient treated with proton-based radiotherapy. All receptors come from a man between 65 and 80 years old with pancreatic cancer. Both conserved end residues are part of each CDR3. The D gene is left open where the match is weak. Size is omitted from some rows. Given values are once, few, many or a class for expanded clones.

j_call v_call clone_size d_call cdr3_nt cdr3_aa
TRBJ2-5 TRBV10-3 - TRBD1 TGTGCCATCAGCCGCCTAGGGACAGGAGAGACCCAGTACTTC CAISRLGTGETQYF
TRBJ2-3 TRBV19 - - TGTGCCAGTAGTATTGGGGCGGGCCCCCCTAGCACAGATACGCAGTATTTT CASSIGAGPPSTDTQYF
TRBJ2-3 TRBV30 - TRBD2 TGTGCCTGGAGTTTTACGGGGAGGGCTAACACAGATACGCAGTATTTT CAWSFTGRANTDTQYF
TRBJ2-1 TRBV6-4 - TRBD2 TGTGCCAGCAGTGAGTTGGCGGGAGGCAATGAGCAGTTCTTC CASSELAGGNEQFF
TRBJ2-5 TRBV4-1 - - TGCGCCAGCAGCCAAGGGGGACCTCAAGAGACCCAGTACTTC CASSQGGPQETQYF
TRBJ2-5 TRBV14 - - TGTGCCAGCAGCCAAGATCTGGGCAGGGAGACCCAGTACTTC CASSQDLGRETQYF
TRBJ2-5 TRBV10-1 - - TGCGCCAGCAGTGAGGGGTTTCGCGCGACCCAGTACTTC CASSEGFRATQYF
TRBJ2-7 TRBV30 - - TGTGCCTGGAGTAAGACAGCTCCTTACGAGCAGTACTTC CAWSKTAPYEQYF
TRBJ2-2 TRBV7-2 - - TGTGCCAGCAGCCCCGACTCTAGCACCGGGGAGCTGTTTTTT CASSPDSSTGELFF
TRBJ2-1 TRBV20-1 - - TGCAGTGCTAGAGTGGGAACGGGTGGGTTCTTC CSARVGTGGFF
TRBJ1-2 TRBV19 - TRBD1 TGTGCCAGTACCTTGGACAGGGATAGCGGCTACACCTTC CASTLDRDSGYTF
TRBJ1-1 TRBV29-1 - - TGCAGCGTTGAAGATGTATGGCGTGAAGCTTTCTTT CSVEDVWREAFF
TRBJ1-1 TRBV6-5 - TRBD1 TGTGCCAGCAAGGTCAGGGGGCGCAGAACTGAAGCTTTCTTT CASKVRGRRTEAFF
TRBJ2-7 TRBV15 - - TGTGCCACCAGCAGAGATCCGGCTGGCTTCTACGAGCAGTACTTC CATSRDPAGFYEQYF
TRBJ2-7 TRBV15 - - TGTGCCACCAGCAGAGAAATGCAGGGGACCTACGAGCAGTACTTC CATSREMQGTYEQYF
TRBJ2-7 TRBV11-1 - - TGTGCCAGCAGCCAATCAGACCTAGACGGATCCTACGAGCAGTACTTC CASSQSDLDGSYEQYF
TRBJ2-3 TRBV9 - TRBD1 TGTGCCAGCAGCGCTACAGGGGCGGGTAGCACAGATACGCAGTATTTT CASSATGAGSTDTQYF
TRBJ2-7 TRBV7-6 few - TGTGCCAGCAGCACGACAACCCACGAGCAGTACTTC CASSTTTHEQYF
TRBJ1-3 TRBV10-1 - - TGCGCCAGCAGGGTCAGAGACGGGAGAAACACCATATATTTT CASRVRDGRNTIYF
TRBJ2-7 TRBV5-1 - - TGCGCCAGCAGTCCCGGGGGCGGGTACGAGCAGTACTTC CASSPGGGYEQYF
TRBJ1-6 TRBV19 few TRBD1 TGTGCCAGTAGCACAGGGGCTGATTCACCCCTCCACTTT CASSTGADSPLHF
TRBJ1-1 TRBV4-1 - - TGCGCCAGCAGCCACGAGGGCATCGGGGGGTACACTGAAGCTTTCTTT CASSHEGIGGYTEAFF
TRBJ2-3 TRBV5-1 - TRBD2 TGCGCCAGCAGCTTACACGGGGGACTAGCGTCTAGCACAGATACGCAGTATTTT CASSLHGGLASSTDTQYF
TRBJ1-4 TRBV10-3 - - TGTGCCATCAGTGATGGAGTAACTAATGAAAAACTGTTTTTT CAISDGVTNEKLFF
TRBJ2-3 TRBV4-2 - TRBD2 TGTGCCAGCAGCCAAGATGATAGCGGGAGAGCACAGAGGAAAGATACGCAGTATTTT CASSQDDSGRAQRKDTQYF
TRBJ1-1 TRBV7-3 - - TGTGCCAGCAGCCTCTACCAGGGCGCTGAAGCTTTCTTT CASSLYQGAEAFF
TRBJ1-2 TRBV7-2 - - TGTGCCAGCAGCTTAGAGGAGGGGGACTATGGCTACACCTTC CASSLEEGDYGYTF
TRBJ1-1 TRBV7-9 - TRBD1 TGTGCGACAGGGGGCCGGAACACTGAAGCTTTCTTT CATGGRNTEAFF
TRBJ2-5 TRBV5-4 - - TGTGCCAGCAGCTGGAGGGGGGTCCAAGAGACCCAGTACTTC CASSWRGVQETQYF
TRBJ1-5 TRBV4-1 - - TGCGCCAGCAGCCAAGGACCCTTTTTCGCGGGGCGTGGCAATCAGCCCCAGCATTTT CASSQGPFFAGRGNQPQHF